Each of the 23 T cell receptor beta chains below was sequenced from the same sample in a study of blood T cell repertoires in COVID-19. Assay used: immunoSEQ multiplex PCR; TCRdb lists only in-frame clones, some missing. The table records about 150,000 clones, around four fifths of them present only once. Input material: peripheral blood. The receptors were sampled from a woman between 40 and 55 years old with active or convalescent COVID-19.

V is TRBV9 and J is TRBJ1-3, with D tentatively TRBD1 (5 bases). Germline-derived CDR1 and CDR2 are SGDLS and YYNGEE. With 0 bases removed from V and 1 base from J, the gap between germline ends came to 14 bases. The CDR3 is 17 residues long. CDR3 nucleotides: TGTGCCAGCAGCGTAGACCCCCCGACAGTATCTGGAAACACCATATATTTT. This translates into CASSVDPPTVSGNTIYF. Variable domain in full (rest from reference TRBV9 and TRBJ1-3): DSGVTQTPKHLITATGQRVTLRCSPRSGDLSVYWYQQSLDQGLQFLIQYYNGEERAKGNILERFSAQQFPDLHSELNLSSLELGDSALYFCASSVDPPTVSGNTIYFGEGSWLTVV.

The CDR3: CASSLPRVGQPQHF. CDR3 nucleotides: TGTGCCAGCAGTTTACCCAGGGTCGGACAGCCCCAGCATTTT. The V and J genes are TRBV28 and TRBJ1-5; D may be TRBD1 (5 bases). The germline gives CDR1 MDHEN, CDR2 SYDVKM. The ends were cut back, 2 bases at V and 7 bases at J, with 12 bases in the middle. The CDR3 sequence is 14 residues long. Looking up the rest from reference TRBV28 and TRBJ1-5 gives the full variable domain: DVKVTQSSRYLVKRTGEKVFLECVQDMDHENMFWYRQDPGLGLRLIYFSYDVKMKEKGDIPEGYSVSREKKERFSLILESASTNQTSMYLCASSLPRVGQPQHFGDGTRLSIL.

This chain's CDR3 is CASSPGLNTEAFF. The CDR3, as DNA: TGTGCCAGCAGCCCAGGGCTTAACACTGAAGCTTTCTTT. The chain joins TRBV3-1 (or the pseudogene TRBV3-2) to TRBJ1-1, with D possibly matching TRBD1 (5 bases). Germline V gene sequence: CDR1 LGHDT, CDR2 YNNKEL (reference sequence). The CDR3 is 13 amino acids. Trimming took 4 bases from V and 2 from J, leaving 8 bases between them.

The chain has TRBV10-3 and TRBJ2-7; tentative D call: TRBD1 (6 bases). CDR3 length equals 15 residues. The V end was cut by 2 bases, the J end by 2 bases, with 13 bases between. Germline CDR1 and CDR2: ENHRY and SYGVKD. In nucleotides, the CDR3 is TGTGCCATCAGTGAGCTAACAGGGAGCCCCTACGAGCAGTACTTC. Amino acids: CAISELTGSPYEQYF.

The J gene is TRBJ2-7, the V gene TRBV28, with a tentative D call TRBD2 (6 bases). CDR3 size: 14 residues. V dropped 6 bases and J dropped 3 bases, with 15 bases sitting between them. In germline, CDR1 is MDHEN, CDR2 SYDVKM. CDR3: CASRRPGLIYEQYF. The CDR3 DNA is TGTGCCAGCAGAAGGCCGGGACTTATCTACGAGCAGTACTTC.

The chain employs TRBV3-1 (or the pseudogene TRBV3-2) and TRBJ1-1, with D hard to call. CDR3 size: 13 residues. The V end lost 4 bases, the J end lost 4 bases, and 10 bases lay between the germline ends. CDR1 and CDR2 (germline): LGHDT, YNNKEL (reference sequence). The CDR3 region is CASSPRLGTEAFF. Written as DNA, the CDR3 is TGTGCCAGCAGCCCCCGACTCGGCACTGAAGCTTTCTTT.

The rearrangement uses TRBV5-1 and TRBJ1-6; D unresolved. The CDR3 is 18 residues long. The V end lost 0 bases, the J end lost 3 bases, and 16 bases lay between the germline ends. Germline V gene sequence: CDR1 SGHRS, CDR2 YFSETQ. The CDR3 DNA reads as TGCGCCAGCAGCTTGGGGCAGCCGGGGAATCTCTATAATTCACCCCTCCACTTT. The encoded protein is CASSLGQPGNLYNSPLHF.

This clone occurred once. V gene TRBV5-1 combines with J gene TRBJ2-7; 8 bases fit TRBD1. J lost 1 base, V lost 4 bases, and 7 bases had no gene match. This CDR3 contains 15 residues. CDR1 and CDR2 from the germline V gene are SGHRS and YFSETQ. The CDR3 here is CASSIPGTGSYEQYF. In nucleotides, the CDR3 is TGCGCCAGCAGCATTCCGGGGACAGGTTCCTACGAGCAGTACTTC.

The V gene is TRBV15, the J gene TRBJ2-7; TRBD1 aligns across 8 bases. This CDR3 contains 14 residues. CDR1 LNHNV and CDR2 YYDKDF come from the germline V gene (reference sequence). V was clipped by 5 bases and J by 6 bases; unmatched bases: 9. CDR3 residues: CATSARSGQGEQYF. The CDR3 DNA follows: TGTGCCACCAGCGCCCGCTCTGGACAGGGCGAGCAGTACTTC.

The chain recombines TRBV2 with TRBJ1-3; the D is unclear. Germline CDR1 SNHLY, CDR2 FYNNEI. This CDR3 is built from 18 residues. The ends were cut back, 5 bases at V and 0 bases at J, with 20 bases in the middle. CDR3 in DNA: TGTGCCAGCAGTCTCACCCCTTTCCACAGAAGCTCTGGAAACACCATATATTTT. Protein product: CASSLTPFHRSSGNTIYF.

The chain uses TRBV15 and TRBJ1-2; TRBD1 agrees at 7 bases. The junction had 8 bases not matched to a gene; V was cut back by 5 bases and J by 8 bases. Germline-derived CDR1 and CDR2 are LNHNV and YYDKDF (reference sequence). CDR3 length: 13 residues. CDR3 coding DNA: TGTGCCACCAGCGGGGTTAACAGGGGCGGCTACACCTTC. Translated: CATSGVNRGGYTF.

With regard to this clone: Compared with germline, one end of the junction differs, possibly owing to a read error. This chain links TRBV11-2 with TRBJ2-1; D unclear. Germline assignment: CDR1 SGHAT and CDR2 FQNNGV. This CDR3 is built from 11 residues. The CDR3 region has the DNA TGTGCCAGCAGCCCCTACTATGAGCAGTTCTTC. This codes for CASSPYYEQFF.

There are many counts of this clone. The chain joins TRBV10-1 to TRBJ2-7, with D unclear. The germline V gene has CDR1 WNHNN and CDR2 SYGVQD (reference sequence). CDR3 length: 14 amino acids. V was cut by 8 bases and J by 0 bases, with 14 bases left in between. CDR3 bases: TGCGCCAGCGGGCCTTTCGAAAGCTCCTACGAGCAGTACTTC. It encodes CASGPFESSYEQYF.

This clone was counted once. The chain employs TRBV10-2 and TRBJ1-6; perhaps TRBD1 as D (6 bases). The CDR3 consists of 13 residues. V gave up 6 bases and J gave up 9 bases, with 12 bases separating them. The germline gives CDR1 WSHSY, CDR2 SAAADI. CDR3 sequence (DNA): TGCGCCAGCAGAACAGGGATGGGTTCACCCCTCCACTTT. Its protein is CASRTGMGSPLHF.

This sequence joins TRBV29-1 and TRBJ2-5; 7 bases line up with TRBD1. Germline assignment: CDR1 SQVTM and CDR2 ANQGSEA. Trimming removed 0 bases from V and 4 bases from J; junction bases left unmatched: 11. The CDR3 extends over 16 amino acids. CDR3 sequence reads: CSVEEMGTARGETQYF. CDR3 nucleotide sequence: TGCAGCGTTGAAGAAATGGGGACAGCACGGGGAGAGACCCAGTACTTC.

This clone showed up just once. V gene TRBV25-1 combines with J gene TRBJ2-1; 9 nucleotides line up with TRBD2. Germline CDR1 MGHDK, CDR2 SYGVNS. This CDR3 is built from 14 residues. Losses at the gene ends were 3 bases for V and 10 bases for J; bases not matched to a gene: 7. The CDR3 sequence: CASSDAGGPKEQFF. The CDR3 DNA reads TGTGCCAGCAGTGATGCGGGAGGGCCGAAGGAGCAGTTCTTC.

The gene calls are TRBV11-2 and TRBJ2-3; 7 positions agree with TRBD2. CDR3 length: 16 residues. The trim removed 1 base at V and 4 bases at J, leaving 8 bases unmatched. Looked up from germline, CDR1 is SGHAT and CDR2 is FQNNGV. CDR3 in amino acids: CASSLVPSGSADTQYF. The CDR3 nucleotides read TGTGCCAGCAGCTTAGTCCCTAGCGGTTCCGCAGATACGCAGTATTTT.

CDR3 residues: CASSPGTGMPNYGYTF. The DNA for the CDR3 is TGTGCCAGCAGTCCAGGGACAGGGATGCCTAACTATGGCTACACCTTC. This chain connects TRBV27 to TRBJ1-2, with 9 bases matching TRBD1. The V and J ends lost 5 bases and 0 bases, in that order; junction bases with no gene match: 7. The CDR3 spans 16 residues. Germline assignment: CDR1 MNHEY and CDR2 SMNVEV (reference sequence).

The chain uses TRBV28 and TRBJ1-5, with D possibly matching TRBD1 (5 bases). In germline, CDR1 is MDHEN, CDR2 SYDVKM. There are 16 residues in the CDR3. Trimming took 5 bases from V and 4 from J, leaving 18 bases between them. The CDR3 sequence: CASSPSRRGANQPQHF. CDR3 sequence (DNA): TGTGCCAGCAGTCCGAGTCGGAGGGGCGCGAATCAGCCCCAGCATTTT.

This chain connects TRBV7-2 to TRBJ1-4, with no clear D. The CDR3 runs 14 residues. V was shortened by 5 bases and J by 8 bases, with 15 bases between the two germline ends. The germline gives CDR1 SGHTA, CDR2 FQGNSA. CDR3 DNA sequence: TGTGCCAGCAGCAACGGGATCAGGAGGGAAAAACTGTTTTTT. It translates to CASSNGIRREKLFF.

The chain employs TRBV28 and TRBJ1-5, with 9 bases fitting TRBD1. The CDR3 loop spans 15 amino acids. Germline assignment: CDR1 MDHEN and CDR2 SYDVKM. V dropped 6 bases and J dropped 6; count of bases not matched to a gene: 9. Written as DNA, the CDR3 is TGTGCCAGCAGCCCCCGGGACAGGGACTCTCAGCCCCAGCATTTT. Residues: CASSPRDRDSQPQHF.

The gene calls are TRBV4-1 and TRBJ2-3; no firm D call. The CDR3 is 15 residues long. Trimming removed 0 bases at V and 0 bases at J, with 7 bases between. Germline V lookup: CDR1 MGHRA, CDR2 YSYEKL. The CDR3 DNA reads as TGCGCCAGCAGCCAAGATGGGCCTAGCACAGATACGCAGTATTTT. Translation: CASSQDGPSTDTQYF.

The chain joins TRBV4-2 to TRBJ2-7; 9 nucleotides align to TRBD2. The V segment lost 1 base and the J segment 2 bases; nucleotides outside the gene matches: 9. This CDR3 comprises 17 residues. Per germline, CDR1 LGHNA and CDR2 YNFKEQ. The CDR3 loop is CASSQAGVGGGAYEQYF. DNA for the CDR3: TGTGCCAGCAGCCAAGCCGGAGTGGGCGGGGGGGCCTACGAGCAGTACTTC.